This entry lists 26 T cell receptor beta chains sequenced from one sample in a study of T-cell reconstitution after alpha-beta-depleted transplantation in children (dated by TCRdb to 2016 to 2018). The meaning of the sample's treatment or condition label: allogeneic hematopoietic cell transplantation with graft depleted of TCRalphabeta T cells and CD19 B cells. Library preparation used PCR. TCRdb shows the sequencer as Illumina HiSeq 2500. Molecular barcoding was employed in the preparation of TCR libraries, with unique molecular identifiers being used to normalize TCRbeta repertoire quantification. In TCRdb, the public reads were trimmed at Q25 with fastp and aligned with MiXCR, with productive beta chains retained. Every distinct CDR3 protein forms one entry, paired with its most common genes and DNA. This sample lists under 70,000 distinct CDR3 sequences; 11% were detected once. About 13% of the sample goes to the ten largest clones.

Sequencing used PBMCs, obtained before TCRalphabeta/CD19-depleted stem cell transplant. These receptors originate from a boy aged 5-17 years with acute myeloid leukemia, due to receive a stem cell transplant.

This clonotype was recorded many times. The J gene is TRBJ1-5, the V gene TRBV10-3; TRBD1 agrees at 7 bases. Germline CDR1 ENHRY, CDR2 SYGVKD. The length of the CDR3 is 19 residues. Trimming at V came to 2 bases and at J to 0 bases, leaving 13 bases not matched to a gene. The CDR3 sequence is CAISEARGARGNSNQPQHF. CDR3 coding DNA: TGTGCCATCAGTGAGGCCAGGGGGGCCCGGGGTAATAGCAATCAGCCCCAGCATTTT.

This clonotype occurred many times. The rearrangement uses TRBV29-1 and TRBJ2-1; tentative D call: TRBD1 (5 bases). Germline CDR1 is SQVTM and CDR2 is ANQGSEA. The CDR3 has 12 amino acids. Deletions cut 4 bases from V and 9 bases from J, with 13 bases between. The CDR3 here is CSVGRVSLEQFF. CDR3 DNA sequence: TGCAGCGTTGGCAGGGTATCCCTTGAGCAGTTCTTC.

The table lists this clonotype with many counts. The gene calls are TRBV29-1 and TRBJ2-3, with 7 bases matching TRBD2. This CDR3 is 14 amino acids long. The V and J ends lost 6 bases and 0 bases, in that order; junction bases with no gene match: 6. The germline gives CDR1 SQVTM, CDR2 ANQGSEA. For the CDR3, the DNA is TGCAGCGTGGGTTTTAGCGGGAGCACAGATACGCAGTATTTT. Its protein is CSVGFSGSTDTQYF.

This clonotype was found a few times. CDR3 nucleotides: TGTGCCAGCAGTGGGACGGCTACTAATGAAAAACTGTTTTTT. Its protein product is CASSGTATNEKLFF. V and J are TRBV12-3 or TRBV12-4 and TRBJ1-4; D is possibly TRBD1 (5 bases). The CDR3 contains 14 residues. V lost 5 bases and J 2 bases, leaving 9 bases between the germline ends.

This clonotype was seen ten or more times. The chain employs TRBV4-2 and TRBJ2-3; D unresolved. Germline V lookup: CDR1 LGHNA, CDR2 YNFKEQ. The CDR3 loop spans 18 amino acids. Deletions cut 3 bases from V and 7 bases from J, with 26 bases between. DNA of the CDR3: TGTGCCAGCAGCCATGGAGCCCGGACGGGTCGAGCGTTGAATACGCAGTATTTT. This gives the protein CASSHGARTGRALNTQYF.

This clonotype occurred many times. The chain joins TRBV6-5 to TRBJ2-1, with 9 bases aligning to TRBD1. Germline V gives CDR1 MNHEY, CDR2 SVGAGI. The V segment lost 0 bases and the J segment 1 base; nucleotides outside the gene matches: 4. CDR3 size: 17 residues. DNA for the CDR3: TGTGCCAGCAGTTACTCACTGGGACAGGGTTCCTACAATGAGCAGTTCTTC. Translation: CASSYSLGQGSYNEQFF.

This clonotype was recorded many times. V gene TRBV29-1 combines with J gene TRBJ2-7, with 8 bases matching TRBD1. V lost 0 bases and J lost 1; bases outside the gene matches: 5. Germline V lookup: CDR1 SQVTM, CDR2 ANQGSEA. This CDR3 has 15 residues. The CDR3 region is CSVEDEGTGSYEQYF. In DNA, the CDR3 is TGCAGCGTTGAAGACGAGGGGACAGGTTCCTACGAGCAGTACTTC.

This clonotype was observed at least ten times. The V call is TRBV20-1, the J call TRBJ1-5; D may be TRBD1 (6 bases). The CDR3 sequence is 14 residues long. Trimming cost V 3 bases and J 4 bases, with 13 bases left between them. Germline V gene sequence: CDR1 DFQATT, CDR2 SNEGSKA (reference sequence). The DNA for the CDR3 is TGCAGTGCTAGTCCTGGACAGTTAAATCAGCCCCAGCATTTT. This gives the protein CSASPGQLNQPQHF.

This clonotype occurred a few times. The chain joins TRBV2 to TRBJ2-5; D is uncertain. Germline V lookup: CDR1 SNHLY, CDR2 FYNNEI. There are 14 residues in the CDR3. V was shortened by 1 base and J by 1 base, with 7 bases between the two germline ends. This CDR3 is CASSEGKFQETQYF. The CDR3 DNA reads TGTGCCAGCAGTGAAGGGAAGTTCCAAGAGACCCAGTACTTC. Using reference TRBV2 and TRBJ2-5 for the parts outside the CDR3, the full variable domain is EPEVTQTPSHQVTQMGQEVILRCVPISNHLYFYWYRQILGQKVEFLVSFYNNEISEKSEIFDDQFSVERPDGSNFTLKIRSTKLEDSAMYFCASSEGKFQETQYFGPGTRLLVL.

This clonotype was detected ten times or more. The V and J genes are TRBV12-3 or TRBV12-4 and TRBJ2-7; 8 bases are a match to TRBD1. The CDR3 extends over 17 amino acids. V lost 6 bases and J lost 0; bases outside the gene matches: 13. In nucleotides, the CDR3 is TGTGCCAGCAGCTTTTCTCCGGGACAGGCCGACTCCTACGAGCAGTACTTC. Amino acid sequence: CASSFSPGQADSYEQYF.

This clonotype was counted at least ten times. The V and J genes are TRBV14 and TRBJ2-3; perhaps TRBD2 as D (6 bases). The CDR3 is made up of 16 amino acids. V lost 4 bases, J lost 8 bases, and 22 bases lay in between. The germline CDR1 and CDR2 sequences are SGHDN and FVKESK. The CDR3 DNA is TGTGCCAGCAGCCTATCGCAAGGACTGTGGAGGGCTACGCAGTATTTT. Amino acid sequence: CASSLSQGLWRATQYF.

V gene TRBV6-5 combines with J gene TRBJ2-1; a weak D match, TRBD1 (5 bases). The V end was cut by 4 bases, the J end by 13 bases, with 20 bases between. The CDR3 covers 14 residues. Germline CDR1 and CDR2: MNHEY and SVGAGI. CDR3 DNA: TGTGCCAGCAGTTCCCCAACGGCGTTAGGGGATCAGTTCTTC. Translated, it gives CASSSPTALGDQFF.

This clonotype occurred many times. The CDR3 loop reads CSVEPGGYNEQFF. DNA for the CDR3: TGCAGCGTTGAACCAGGGGGCTACAATGAGCAGTTCTTC. The chain employs TRBV29-1 and TRBJ2-1; 7 bases line up with TRBD1. Trimming removed 2 bases from V and 3 bases from J; junction bases left unmatched: 1. The CDR3 has 13 residues. The V gene's germline CDR1 is SQVTM and CDR2 ANQGSEA.

This clonotype appeared a single time. This chain links TRBV11-3 with TRBJ2-3; D is ambiguous. CDR3 length: 13 amino acids. Trimming cost V 5 bases and J 0 bases, with 6 bases left between them. The germline V gene encodes CDR1 SGHNT and CDR2 YENEEA. The CDR3 DNA sequence: TGTGCCAGCAGCGGCCCTAGCACAGATACGCAGTATTTT. Translation gives CASSGPSTDTQYF.

The sample holds many counts of this clonotype. In DNA, the CDR3 is TGTGCCAGCAGTTCGACAGCTAATTCACCCCTCCACTTT. Protein: CASSSTANSPLHF. This chain links TRBV12-3 or TRBV12-4 with TRBJ1-6, with D maybe TRBD1 (5 bases). Trimming took off 4 bases at V and 6 bases at J, with 7 bases between the two ends. The CDR3 loop spans 13 amino acids.

This clonotype appeared many times. The V gene is TRBV10-3, the J gene TRBJ1-5; D unclear. Germline loops: CDR1 ENHRY, CDR2 SYGVKD. V was clipped by 0 bases and J by 3 bases, with 12 bases between them. The CDR3 is 16 amino acids. In DNA form, the CDR3 reads TGTGCCATCAGTGAGTCGAAGGCCTCAAACAATCAGCCCCAGCATTTT. Protein product: CAISESKASNNQPQHF.

This clonotype was seen only a few times. This chain links TRBV5-4 with TRBJ1-1; D call uncertain. CDR1 is SGHNT, CDR2 YYREEE, per germline (reference sequence). CDR3 length: 16 amino acids. The V and J ends lost 0 bases and 0 bases respectively, with 12 bases between them. This CDR3 reads CASSLGSPGLNTEAFF. The CDR3 DNA is TGTGCCAGCAGCTTGGGTTCCCCAGGATTGAACACTGAAGCTTTCTTT.

This clonotype was observed a handful of times. The rearrangement joins TRBV20-1 to TRBJ2-5; 15 bases are a match to TRBD2. Trimming at V came to 4 bases and at J to 4 bases, leaving 10 bases not matched to a gene. This CDR3 region has 17 residues. Germline values: CDR1 DFQATT, CDR2 SNEGSKA (reference sequence). Here the CDR3 DNA reads TGCAGTGCTACCCCGGGACTAGCGGGAGGCCGGGGAGAGACCCAGTACTTC. Protein sequence: CSATPGLAGGRGETQYF.

At least ten counts were recorded for this clonotype. The J gene is TRBJ2-1, the V gene TRBV29-1; 10 nucleotides match TRBD2. The CDR3 totals 15 residues. Germline loops: CDR1 SQVTM, CDR2 ANQGSEA. V lost 6 bases to trimming and J lost 4 bases; unmatched junction nucleotides: 9. The CDR3 spells CSVGNSGGFYNEQFF. In nucleotides, the CDR3 is TGCAGCGTCGGGAATAGCGGGGGGTTTTACAATGAGCAGTTCTTC.

This clonotype was counted many times. This chain links TRBV5-1 with TRBJ2-1; TRBD1 matches at 11 bases. The germline V gene has CDR1 SGHRS and CDR2 YFSETQ. With V trimmed by 2 bases and J by 6 bases, 13 bases remained unmatched. The CDR3 totals 18 residues. This CDR3 reads CASSLYGQGAGAGNEQFF. Here the CDR3 DNA reads TGCGCCAGCAGCTTATACGGACAGGGGGCGGGGGCGGGCAATGAGCAGTTCTTC.

The chain has TRBV5-6 and TRBJ2-7; 11 bases are a match to TRBD2. CDR3 length: 15 amino acids. Germline V CDR1 and CDR2: SGHDT, YYEEEE. V lost 9 bases, J lost 3 bases, and 11 bases stayed unmatched. CDR3 protein: CAMGPGLAGHYEQYV. The CDR3 nucleotides read TGTGCCATGGGCCCCGGACTAGCGGGTCACTACGAGCAGTACGTC.

This clonotype was observed many times. The chain recombines TRBV5-1 with TRBJ1-1; 8 bases map to TRBD1. CDR3 size: 15 residues. J lost 0 bases, V lost 3 bases, and 4 bases had no gene match. Germline V CDR1 and CDR2: SGHRS, YFSETQ. The CDR3 nucleotides are TGCGCCAGCAGCTGGACAGGGCCACTGAACACTGAAGCTTTCTTT. Encoded protein: CASSWTGPLNTEAFF.

This clonotype was observed many times. This chain uses TRBV20-1 with TRBJ2-7; a possible D gene is TRBD1 (5 bases). The V gene lost 0 bases and the J gene lost 0 bases, with 12 bases spanning the gap. This CDR3 is 15 amino acids long. From germline, CDR1 is DFQATT and CDR2 SNEGSKA (reference sequence). The chain's CDR3 is CSAREGRAFSYEQYF. The CDR3 DNA reads as TGCAGTGCTAGAGAGGGCAGGGCCTTCTCCTACGAGCAGTACTTC.

This clonotype came up many times. This sequence joins TRBV6-5 and TRBJ1-2; no definite D call. CDR3 size: 16 residues. Trimming pared 0 bases from V and 7 bases from J, leaving 18 bases between. In germline, CDR1 is MNHEY, CDR2 SVGAGI. CDR3 loop: CASSYSIPVPPFGYTF. DNA of the CDR3: TGTGCCAGCAGTTACTCAATCCCAGTCCCCCCCTTTGGCTACACCTTC.

Ten or more counts support this clonotype. CDR3 sequence (DNA): TGCAGCCCCCTTCGGGTCGAGAATGAGCAGTTCTTC. Residues: CSPLRVENEQFF. This chain links TRBV20-1 with TRBJ2-1; D is unresolved. Germline loops: CDR1 DFQATT, CDR2 SNEGSKA (reference sequence). This CDR3 has 12 residues.

This chain uses TRBV9 with TRBJ2-1; D is ambiguous. V lost 3 bases, J lost 5 bases, and 9 bases lay in between. From germline, CDR1 is SGDLS and CDR2 YYNGEE. CDR3 length: 13 amino acids. The CDR3 spells CASSGSPNNEQFF. Here the CDR3 DNA reads TGTGCCAGCAGCGGTTCCCCAAACAATGAGCAGTTCTTC.